This T cell receptor beta chain was recorded in a study of cytomegalovirus exposure and HLA in healthy donors. Across the whole study: The same platform was used for the 100 to 150 validation repertoires and the roughly 600 first-cohort repertoires, a later analysis reported.

This clone showed up just once. Its antigen is unidentified. V was pared by 4 bases and J by 6 bases, with 15 bases of the junction left unmatched. This CDR3 comprises 17 residues. CDR1 is MNHEY and CDR2 is SMNVEV in the germline V gene (reference sequence). The repertoire was sequenced with immunoSEQ multiplex PCR; TCRdb's copy has only in-frame clones and lacks some. The sample includes about 98,000 clones, about 95% seen only once; the top ten take approximately 0.91%. The donors were part of the validation cohort of some 120 subjects. That cohort was separate from the first cohort, which comprised 550 to 750 subjects. Whole-study results and caveats: Across donors, most TCRs were seen rarely, yet some public ones were widespread. Cytomegalovirus association was listed for about 180 TCR beta chains.

The sample comprised PBMCs. The chain recombines TRBV27 with TRBJ1-2; TRBD1 agrees at 9 bases. The clonotype was recovered from a woman aged 18-29 years in good health and CMV-seronegative. The CDR3 loop is CASSSRIYRGQINGYTF. The CDR3 nucleotides are TGTGCCAGCAGTTCCCGAATCTACAGGGGGCAAATCAATGGCTACACCTTC.